These 31 T cell receptor beta chains came from one sample sequenced in a study of blood T cell repertoires in COVID-19. The repertoire was sequenced with immunoSEQ multiplex PCR; TCRdb's copy has only in-frame clones and lacks some. Of 250,000 to 300,000 clones listed, 87% are singletons. The sequencing input was peripheral blood. All receptors derive from a woman in her forties or fifties who had recovered from COVID-19.

J is TRBJ1-1 and V is TRBV6-1; D call uncertain. Between the trimmed V and J ends, which lost 5 bases and 4 bases, there was a span of 11 bases. CDR1 and CDR2 (germline): MNHNS, SASEGT. The CDR3 length is 13 residues. The CDR3 bases are TGTGCCAGCAGTTCCGCACCAGGCACTGAAGCTTTCTTT. Residues: CASSSAPGTEAFF.

The chain joins TRBV5-4 to TRBJ1-2, with 7 bases matching TRBD1. With V trimmed by 3 bases and J by 7 bases, 15 bases remained unmatched. This CDR3 contains 16 residues. The germline gives CDR1 SGHNT, CDR2 YYREEE (reference sequence). In nucleotides, the CDR3 is TGTGCCAGCAGCTGGGGACAGCGGGTGGAGTTTTCTGGCTACACCTTC. The encoded protein is CASSWGQRVEFSGYTF.

This chain joins TRBV3-1 (or the pseudogene TRBV3-2) and TRBJ2-7; D is possibly TRBD2 (6 bases). Trimming shortened V by 0 bases and J by 2 bases, and 11 bases separated the two germline ends. The length of the CDR3 is 15 residues. Germline V CDR1 and CDR2: LGHDT, YNNKEL (reference sequence). The CDR3 region has the DNA TGTGCCAGCAGCCAAGAGATCGGGGGTCCCTACGAGCAGTACTTC. Amino acids: CASSQEIGGPYEQYF.

The rearrangement uses TRBV7-8 and TRBJ2-5; 7 bases line up with TRBD1. V was clipped by 5 bases and J by 3 bases; unmatched bases: 3. The CDR3 is made up of 13 amino acids. Germline V lookup: CDR1 SGHVS, CDR2 FQNEAQ. CDR3 protein: CASSRDREETQYF. DNA for the CDR3: TGTGCCAGCAGCCGCGACAGGGAAGAGACCCAGTACTTC.

CDR3 sequence: CASRPGPGQGIYEQYF. CDR3 DNA: TGTGCCAGCAGACCCGGGCCGGGACAGGGGATTTACGAGCAGTACTTC. The chain uses TRBV5-6 and TRBJ2-7; 10 bases fit TRBD1. The germline V gene encodes CDR1 SGHDT and CDR2 YYEEEE. The CDR3 runs 16 residues. V gave up 5 bases and J gave up 4 bases; unmatched junction bases: 12. Full variable domain (missing parts from reference TRBV5-6 and TRBJ2-7): DAGVTQSPTHLIKTRGQQVTLRCSPKSGHDTVSWYQQALGQGPQFIFQYYEEEERQRGNFPDRFSGHQFPNYSSELNVNALLLGDSALYLCASRPGPGQGIYEQYFGPGTRLTVT.

The V call is TRBV30, the J call TRBJ2-7; 8 bases agree with TRBD1. The V gene end was trimmed by 8 bases and the J gene end by 0 bases; junction bases not matched to a gene: 9. CDR1 and CDR2 (germline): GTSNPN, SVGIG (reference sequence). CDR3 size: 14 residues. CDR3 in DNA: TGTGCCATGACAGGGGTCCACAGCTCCTACGAGCAGTACTTC. Its protein is CAMTGVHSSYEQYF.

The J gene is TRBJ1-1, the V gene TRBV11-2; D is ambiguous. This CDR3 spans 14 amino acids. V lost 4 bases and J 10 bases, leaving 19 bases between the germline ends. CDR1 is SGHAT, CDR2 FQNNGV, per germline. CDR3: CASSSRGEGLRAFF. The DNA for the CDR3 is TGTGCCAGCAGCTCCCGAGGAGAGGGCCTACGAGCTTTCTTT.

The gene calls are TRBV6-2 or TRBV6-3 and TRBJ2-2; possibly TRBD1 for D (6 bases). This CDR3 region has 15 residues. Germline CDR1 MNHEY, CDR2 SVGEGT. V lost 6 bases, J lost 7 bases, and 18 bases lay in between. The CDR3 loop reads CASSSRERGSGELFF. DNA of the CDR3: TGTGCCAGCAGCTCCAGGGAAAGGGGGAGCGGGGAGCTGTTTTTT.

Many counts were recorded for this clone. This chain uses TRBV5-6 with TRBJ2-7; 9 positions agree with TRBD1. Germline V CDR1 and CDR2: SGHDT, YYEEEE. V dropped 1 base and J dropped 3; count of bases not matched to a gene: 5. There are 15 residues in the CDR3. Written as DNA, the CDR3 is TGTGCCAGCAGCTTGAGTGGGACAGGGTACTACGAGCAGTACTTC. It specifies CASSLSGTGYYEQYF.

This chain links TRBV7-2 with TRBJ1-3; TRBD1 matches at 7 bases. The length of the CDR3 is 16 residues. The trim removed 1 base at V and 2 bases at J, leaving 5 bases unmatched. Germline V gene lookup returns CDR1 SGHTA and CDR2 FQGNSA. The CDR3 DNA is TGTGCCAGCAGCTTAGTAGGCACAGGGGCTGGAAACACCATATATTTT. It yields the protein CASSLVGTGAGNTIYF.

The chain is built from TRBV3-1 (or the pseudogene TRBV3-2) and TRBJ2-5, with D possibly matching TRBD1 (5 bases). This CDR3 is built from 14 residues. V lost 4 bases and J 6 bases, leaving 15 bases between the germline ends. Germline V gene data show CDR1 as LGHDT and CDR2 as YNNKEL (reference sequence). The CDR3 spells CASSLDPGYKTQYF. CDR3 sequence (DNA): TGTGCCAGCAGCCTTGACCCAGGGTACAAGACCCAGTACTTC.

The gene calls are TRBV19 and TRBJ1-1; 7 nucleotides agree with TRBD1. The germline V gene has CDR1 LNHDA and CDR2 SQIVND (reference sequence). This CDR3 comprises 14 residues. V was pared by 7 bases and J by 1 base, with 6 bases of the junction left unmatched. CDR3 coding DNA: TGTGCCAGTAACAGGGGCGAACCGAACACTGAAGCTTTCTTT. This translates into CASNRGEPNTEAFF.

This chain joins TRBV5-6 and TRBJ1-1; TRBD1 might be the D (5 bases). Deletions cut 4 bases from V and 1 base from J, with 11 bases between. CDR1 and CDR2 (germline): SGHDT, YYEEEE. This CDR3 has 14 residues. The CDR3 loop reads CASSLGHWNTEAFF. The CDR3 DNA reads TGTGCCAGCAGCCTCGGACACTGGAACACTGAAGCTTTCTTT.

This clone was seen more than once but under ten times. The rearrangement links TRBV7-6 to TRBJ2-1; TRBD2 agrees at 11 bases. Unmatched junction bases numbered 7, after V lost 0 bases and J lost 6 bases. Germline-derived CDR1 and CDR2 are SGHVS and FNYEAQ. The CDR3 totals 17 residues. The CDR3 sequence: CASSLAYPSGGPNEQFF. The CDR3 region has the DNA TGTGCCAGCAGCTTAGCCTATCCTAGCGGGGGGCCCAATGAGCAGTTCTTC.

This sequence joins TRBV28 and TRBJ2-7; 9 nucleotides align to TRBD1. Trimming removed 7 bases from V and 3 bases from J; junction bases left unmatched: 7. Germline V lookup: CDR1 MDHEN, CDR2 SYDVKM. This CDR3 region has 14 residues. The CDR3 DNA reads as TGTGCCAGCACTCTTTCGGACAGGGGCTACGAGCAGTACTTC. It yields the protein CASTLSDRGYEQYF.

This chain uses TRBV5-1 with TRBJ1-1; D uncertain. Germline V gene lookup returns CDR1 SGHRS and CDR2 YFSETQ. The CDR3 runs to 14 residues. The V end lost 5 bases, the J end lost 0 bases, and 11 bases lay between the germline ends. CDR3 DNA: TGCGCCAGCAGATTAGATCAAATGAACACTGAAGCTTTCTTT. Protein product: CASRLDQMNTEAFF.

The J gene is TRBJ2-7, the V gene TRBV11-2; 10 bases align to TRBD1. With 1 base clipped from V and 2 bases from J, the junction kept 2 bases outside the gene matches. The CDR3 is 15 amino acids. Germline V gene lookup returns CDR1 SGHAT and CDR2 FQNNGV. The CDR3 here is CASSLGTGGTYEQYF. The CDR3 bases are TGTGCCAGCAGCTTAGGGACAGGGGGTACCTACGAGCAGTACTTC. Full variable domain (outside the CDR3, taken from reference TRBV11-2 and TRBJ2-7): EAGVAQSPRYKIIEKRQSVAFWCNPISGHATLYWYQQILGQGPKLLIQFQNNGVVDDSQLPKDRFSAERLKGVDSTLKIQPAKLEDSAVYLCASSLGTGGTYEQYFGPGTRLTVT.

The gene calls are TRBV19 and TRBJ1-1; 11 bases are a match to TRBD1. The V gene's germline CDR1 is LNHDA and CDR2 SQIVND (reference sequence). This CDR3 contains 18 residues. V was clipped by 3 bases and J by 3 bases; unmatched bases: 12. CDR3 nucleotides: TGTGCCAGTAGTATTCCTATCGGGACAGGGGGAGGACACACTGAAGCTTTCTTT. This gives the protein CASSIPIGTGGGHTEAFF.

The chain has TRBV19 and TRBJ2-7, with TRBD2 matching 10 bases. The CDR3 runs to 15 residues. V lost 4 bases to trimming and J lost 2 bases; unmatched junction nucleotides: 5. Germline lookup yields CDR1 LNHDA and CDR2 SQIVND (reference sequence). DNA of the CDR3: TGTGCCAGTAGTAGAATAGCGGGAGGAGCCTACGAGCAGTACTTC. Its translation is CASSRIAGGAYEQYF.

J is TRBJ1-5 and V is TRBV6-5, with a weak D call TRBD1 (5 bases). Between the trimmed V and J ends, which lost 11 bases and 3 bases, there was a span of 14 bases. This CDR3 has 13 amino acids. CDR1 MNHEY and CDR2 SVGAGI come from the germline V gene. The CDR3 spells CASQGGNNQPQHF. DNA of the CDR3: TGTGCCTCCCAGGGAGGTAACAATCAGCCCCAGCATTTT.

CDR3 protein: CASSQGEVSGYTGELFF. CDR3 in DNA: TGCGCCAGCAGCCAAGGGGAGGTTAGCGGTTACACCGGGGAGCTGTTTTTT. The chain has TRBV4-3 and TRBJ2-2, with a possible D match to TRBD2 (6 bases). Germline CDR1 LGHNA, CDR2 YSLEER. This CDR3 has 17 residues. Trimming pared 1 base from V and 3 bases from J, leaving 15 bases between.

CDR3 sequence: CASSPDLQVYNEQFF. In DNA, the CDR3 is TGTGCCAGCAGCCCGGACCTACAGGTATACAATGAGCAGTTCTTC. The V gene is TRBV5-4, the J gene TRBJ2-1; the D gene is possibly TRBD1 (5 bases). The germline V and J ends were trimmed by 4 bases and 4 bases, with 15 bases remaining between them. The germline V gene encodes CDR1 SGHNT and CDR2 YYREEE (reference sequence). The CDR3 loop spans 15 amino acids.

The V call is TRBV9, the J call TRBJ2-1; perhaps TRBD2 as D (6 bases). Trimming took off 3 bases at V and 6 bases at J, with 13 bases between the two ends. Germline CDR1 reads SGDLS; CDR2 reads YYNGEE. CDR3 length: 14 amino acids. Written as DNA, the CDR3 is TGTGCCAGCAGCGCTTCAGCGGGCACCAATGAGCAGTTCTTC. Its translation: CASSASAGTNEQFF.

The chain combines TRBV19 with TRBJ1-5; TRBD1 aligns across 8 bases. Germline V gene lookup returns CDR1 LNHDA and CDR2 SQIVND (reference sequence). V lost 3 bases, J lost 7 bases, and 8 bases stayed unmatched. CDR3 length: 15 residues. CDR3 amino acids: CASSIRGQARQPQHF. CDR3 sequence (DNA): TGTGCCAGTAGTATTAGGGGACAGGCGCGCCAGCCCCAGCATTTT.

There are a few counts of this clone. The rearrangement links TRBV11-2 to TRBJ2-7, with no clear D. The CDR3 is made up of 13 amino acids. The ends were cut back, 1 base at V and 2 bases at J, with 6 bases in the middle. CDR1 SGHAT and CDR2 FQNNGV come from the germline V gene. CDR3 region: CASSLGPAYEQYF. The CDR3 DNA reads as TGTGCCAGCAGCTTAGGGCCAGCCTACGAGCAGTACTTC.

The V and J genes are TRBV9 and TRBJ1-1; 7 bases agree with TRBD1. Unmatched junction bases numbered 4, after V lost 7 bases and J lost 1 base. The germline gives CDR1 SGDLS, CDR2 YYNGEE. CDR3 size: 13 residues. This chain's CDR3 is CASGRGPNTEAFF. CDR3 bases: TGTGCCAGCGGTAGGGGGCCGAACACTGAAGCTTTCTTT. Full variable domain (outside the CDR3, taken from reference TRBV9 and TRBJ1-1): DSGVTQTPKHLITATGQRVTLRCSPRSGDLSVYWYQQSLDQGLQFLIQYYNGEERAKGNILERFSAQQFPDLHSELNLSSLELGDSALYFCASGRGPNTEAFFGQGTRLTVV.

This clone was picked up a small number of times. V gene TRBV4-2 combines with J gene TRBJ2-7, with a possible D match to TRBD1 (5 bases). Deletions cut 1 base from V and 7 bases from J, with 11 bases between. Germline values: CDR1 LGHNA, CDR2 YNFKEQ. The CDR3 sequence is 13 residues long. DNA of the CDR3: TGTGCCAGCAGCCAAGGGAAGGGGCTTGAGCAGTACTTC. This gives the protein CASSQGKGLEQYF.

The J gene is TRBJ1-3, the V gene TRBV30; TRBD1 matches at 10 bases. The germline V gene encodes CDR1 GTSNPN and CDR2 SVGIG (reference sequence). J lost 4 bases, V lost 5 bases, and 2 bases had no gene match. The CDR3 has 13 amino acids. CDR3: CAWRQGAGNTIYF. The CDR3 DNA follows: TGTGCCTGGCGACAGGGGGCGGGAAACACCATATATTTT.

The V and J genes are TRBV30 and TRBJ1-2; 7 positions match TRBD1. The V and J ends lost 4 bases and 5 bases, in that order; junction bases with no gene match: 4. Germline CDR1 GTSNPN, CDR2 SVGIG (reference sequence). This CDR3 region has 12 residues. The CDR3 protein is CAWMPGGYGYTF. CDR3 DNA: TGTGCCTGGATGCCAGGGGGATATGGCTACACCTTC.

As to this clone: Other DNA sequences in this sample translate to the same CDR3. The J gene is TRBJ2-5, the V gene TRBV30; 7 bases align to TRBD1. This CDR3 comprises 12 residues. In germline, CDR1 is GTSNPN, CDR2 SVGIG (reference sequence). Trimming at V came to 2 bases and at J to 6 bases, leaving 3 bases not matched to a gene. CDR3 DNA sequence: TGTGCCTGGAGTTACAGGGGTAAGACCCAGTACTTC. Translating it yields CAWSYRGKTQYF.

The J gene is TRBJ1-5, the V gene TRBV28, with D uncertain. This CDR3 is built from 14 residues. Germline lookup yields CDR1 MDHEN and CDR2 SYDVKM. V shed 8 bases and J shed 0 bases, with 11 bases lying between them. The CDR3 protein is CASLPDFSNQPQHF. The CDR3 region has the DNA TGTGCCAGCCTGCCGGACTTTAGCAATCAGCCCCAGCATTTT.